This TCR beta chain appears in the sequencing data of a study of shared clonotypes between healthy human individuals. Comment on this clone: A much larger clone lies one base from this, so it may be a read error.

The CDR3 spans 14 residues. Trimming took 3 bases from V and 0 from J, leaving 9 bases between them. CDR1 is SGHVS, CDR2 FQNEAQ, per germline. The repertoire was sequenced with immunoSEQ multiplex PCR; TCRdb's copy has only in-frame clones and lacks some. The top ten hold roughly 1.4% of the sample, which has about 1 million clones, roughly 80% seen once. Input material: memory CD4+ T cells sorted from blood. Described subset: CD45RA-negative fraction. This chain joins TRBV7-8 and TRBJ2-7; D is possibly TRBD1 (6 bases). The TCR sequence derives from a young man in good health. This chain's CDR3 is CASSFDRFSYEQYF. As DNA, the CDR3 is TGTGCCAGCAGCTTCGACAGGTTCTCCTACGAGCAGTACTTC.